These 9 T cell receptor beta chains share one sample of origin, sequenced in a study of T cells in localized non-small cell lung cancer. This table comes from immunoSEQ multiplex PCR, and its TCRdb copy is limited to in-frame clones, with some not included. The sample lists about 39,000 clones, around 75% occurring once. This specimen was PBMCs, taken before any cancer treatment. These receptors were obtained from a woman aged 35 to 70 with stage II squamous cell lung carcinoma.

J is TRBJ2-1 and V is TRBV29-1, with a possible D match to TRBD1 (6 bases). The CDR3 has 16 residues. CDR1 SQVTM and CDR2 ANQGSEA come from the germline V gene. V lost 7 bases to trimming and J lost 8 bases, with 27 bases between them. CDR3 in amino acids: CSGHREFGSTFHEQFF. CDR3 coding DNA: TGCAGCGGCCACAGGGAATTCGGCTCCACCTTCCATGAGCAGTTCTTC.

The rearrangement uses TRBV19 and TRBJ1-5; no clear D. CDR1 and CDR2 (germline): LNHDA, SQIVND (reference sequence). V lost 10 bases and J 3 bases, leaving 10 bases between the germline ends. The CDR3 totals 12 residues. The CDR3 loop is CATRAANQPQHF. CDR3 DNA: TGTGCCACGAGGGCAGCCAATCAGCCCCAGCATTTT.

The sample holds a few counts of this clone. The CDR3 DNA reads as TGTGCCAGCAGTGAAAGGGGGAACACTGAAGCTTTCTTT. This gives the protein CASSERGNTEAFF. V is TRBV2 and J is TRBJ1-1; weak D call: TRBD1 (5 bases). Deletions cut 2 bases from V and 1 base from J, with 5 bases between. The V gene's germline CDR1 is SNHLY and CDR2 FYNNEI. The CDR3 is 13 amino acids.

This clone was detected a few times. J is TRBJ1-2 and V is TRBV4-2; D gene uncertain. Deletions cut 0 bases from V and 3 bases from J, with 14 bases between. Germline values: CDR1 LGHNA, CDR2 YNFKEQ. This CDR3 has 16 residues. The CDR3 loop is CASSQDFIGRYYGYTF. CDR3 nucleotide sequence: TGTGCCAGCAGCCAAGATTTTATTGGCAGATACTATGGCTACACCTTC.

J is TRBJ2-2 and V is TRBV5-1; 10 bases map to TRBD1. With 0 bases clipped from V and 7 bases from J, the junction kept 3 bases outside the gene matches. Germline CDR1 reads SGHRS; CDR2 reads YFSETQ. CDR3 size: 15 residues. CDR3 region: CASSLVGQGGGELFF. The CDR3 DNA is TGCGCCAGCAGCTTGGTCGGACAGGGGGGCGGGGAGCTGTTTTTT.

The chain combines TRBV5-8 with TRBJ2-5; TRBD1 might be the D (6 bases). The V end lost 4 bases, the J end lost 3 bases, and 7 bases lay between the germline ends. Germline CDR1 reads SGHTS; CDR2 reads YDEGEE. This CDR3 comprises 12 residues. The CDR3 region has the DNA TGTGCCAGCAGCCGACAGGAAGAGACCCAGTACTTC. The encoded protein is CASSRQEETQYF.

The V call is TRBV9, the J call TRBJ2-7; 8 nucleotides match TRBD2. The CDR3 contains 16 residues. Losses at the gene ends were 3 bases for V and 2 bases for J; bases not matched to a gene: 10. Germline V gene lookup returns CDR1 SGDLS and CDR2 YYNGEE. The CDR3 DNA reads TGTGCCAGCAGCGCCGATTCGGGGGGGGCGGCCTACGAGCAGTACTTC. Translation: CASSADSGGAAYEQYF.

The chain carries TRBV15 and TRBJ1-4; D is unresolved. With 0 bases removed from V and 0 bases from J, the gap between germline ends came to 8 bases. The germline V gene encodes CDR1 LNHNV and CDR2 YYDKDF (reference sequence). The length of the CDR3 is 16 residues. CDR3 region: CATSRDSGATNEKLFF. The CDR3 DNA reads as TGTGCCACCAGCAGAGATAGTGGGGCAACTAATGAAAAACTGTTTTTT.

The genes are TRBV4-2 and TRBJ2-7; D unclear. This CDR3 comprises 12 residues. Trimming cost V 5 bases and J 3 bases, with 8 bases left between them. CDR1 and CDR2 (germline): LGHNA, YNFKEQ. CDR3 residues: CASSLERYEQYV. For the CDR3, the DNA is TGTGCCAGCAGCTTGGAACGCTACGAGCAGTACGTC.